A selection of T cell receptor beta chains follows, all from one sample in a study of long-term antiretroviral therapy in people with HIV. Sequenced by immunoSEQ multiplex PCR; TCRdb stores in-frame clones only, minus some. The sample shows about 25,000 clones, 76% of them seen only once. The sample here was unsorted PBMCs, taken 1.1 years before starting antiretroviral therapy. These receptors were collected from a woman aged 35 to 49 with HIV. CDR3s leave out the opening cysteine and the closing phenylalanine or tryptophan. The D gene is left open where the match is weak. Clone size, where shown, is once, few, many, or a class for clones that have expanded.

CDR3 protein: ASRAGTEFSYPLH
clone size: NA
D gene: NA
V gene: TRBV6-5
J gene: TRBJ1-6

CDR3 protein: ASSRSDFNEKLF
clone size: NA
D gene: NA
V gene: TRBV27
J gene: TRBJ1-4

CDR3 protein: SERQGTGEKLF
clone size: NA
D gene: TRBD1
V gene: TRBV29-1
J gene: TRBJ1-4

CDR3 protein: ASSPGTLYGYT
clone size: NA
D gene: NA
V gene: TRBV7-2
J gene: TRBJ1-2

CDR3 protein: ASSFQGYGDTQY
clone size: NA
D gene: NA
V gene: TRBV5-1
J gene: TRBJ2-3

CDR3 protein: ASRLQLQGPTGETYEQY
clone size: once
D gene: NA
V gene: TRBV13
J gene: TRBJ2-7

CDR3 protein: ASSKGLGGARDEKLF
clone size: NA
D gene: NA
V gene: TRBV21-1
J gene: TRBJ1-4

CDR3 protein: ATSRDQGRQPQH
clone size: NA
D gene: NA
V gene: TRBV15
J gene: TRBJ1-5

CDR3 protein: ASSLQGVDTQY
clone size: NA
D gene: TRBD1
V gene: TRBV6-5
J gene: TRBJ2-3

CDR3 protein: ASSQVNIGNTEAF
clone size: NA
D gene: NA
V gene: TRBV4-1
J gene: TRBJ1-1

CDR3 protein: ASSGQLNTEAF
clone size: NA
D gene: NA
V gene: TRBV2
J gene: TRBJ1-1

CDR3 protein: AWSVTLRAEQY
clone size: NA
D gene: NA
V gene: TRBV30
J gene: TRBJ2-7

CDR3 protein: ASSPFQRGNTGELF
clone size: NA
D gene: TRBD2
V gene: TRBV4-1
J gene: TRBJ2-2

CDR3 protein: ASSLGAGDTGELF
clone size: NA
D gene: NA
V gene: TRBV5-5
J gene: TRBJ2-2

CDR3 protein: ASSLVLETQY
clone size: NA
D gene: NA
V gene: TRBV11-2
J gene: TRBJ2-5

CDR3 protein: ASSPPDRSTETQY
clone size: NA
D gene: TRBD1
V gene: TRBV18
J gene: TRBJ2-5

CDR3 protein: ASSLGASNEQY
clone size: NA
D gene: NA
V gene: TRBV27
J gene: TRBJ2-7

CDR3 protein: ASSFGQGAIRTGANVLT
clone size: NA
D gene: TRBD1
V gene: TRBV5-1
J gene: TRBJ2-6

CDR3 protein: ASSSGTGGTGELF
clone size: NA
D gene: TRBD1
V gene: TRBV4-3
J gene: TRBJ2-2